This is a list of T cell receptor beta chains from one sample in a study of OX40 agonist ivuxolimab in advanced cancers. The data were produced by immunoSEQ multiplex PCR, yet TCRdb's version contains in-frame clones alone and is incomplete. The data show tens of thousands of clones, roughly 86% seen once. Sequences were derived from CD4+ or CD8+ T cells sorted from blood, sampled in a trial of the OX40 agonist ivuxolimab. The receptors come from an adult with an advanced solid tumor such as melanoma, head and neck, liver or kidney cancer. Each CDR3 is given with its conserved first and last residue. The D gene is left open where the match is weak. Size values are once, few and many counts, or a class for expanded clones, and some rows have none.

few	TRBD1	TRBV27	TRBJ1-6	CASSPGTGNSPLHF	TGTGCCAGCAGCCCGGGGACAGGGAATTCACCCCTCCACTTT
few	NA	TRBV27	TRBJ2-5	CASSFGGPGETQYF	TGTGCCAGCAGTTTCGGGGGGCCCGGGGAGACCCAGTACTTC
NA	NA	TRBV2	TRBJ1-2	CASSGPEQNLGGGYTF	TGTGCCAGCAGTGGACCGGAACAGAACTTAGGAGGGGGCTACACCTTC
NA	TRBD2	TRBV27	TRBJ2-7	CASSPGGLLYEQYF	TGTGCCAGCAGTCCTGGGGGACTACTGTACGAGCAGTACTTC
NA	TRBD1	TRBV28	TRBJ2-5	CASRMNRGPGETQYF	TGTGCCAGCAGAATGAACAGGGGCCCAGGGGAGACCCAGTACTTC
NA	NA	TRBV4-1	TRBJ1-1	CASSQDRGIGGEAFF	TGCGCCAGCAGCCAGGATAGGGGCATAGGGGGTGAAGCTTTCTTT
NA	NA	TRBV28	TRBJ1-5	CASSLDGLGSQPQHF	TGTGCCAGCAGCCTCGACGGACTTGGAAGTCAGCCCCAGCATTTT
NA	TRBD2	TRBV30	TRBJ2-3	CAWTPGTSGMGTQYF	TGTGCCTGGACCCCGGGGACTAGCGGGATGGGGACGCAGTATTTT
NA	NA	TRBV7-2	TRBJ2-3	CASDLVGGGPDTQYF	TGTGCCAGCGATCTCGTAGGCGGCGGTCCAGATACGCAGTATTTT
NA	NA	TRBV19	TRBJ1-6	CASRDRRDSPLHF	TGTGCCAGTCGCGACAGAAGGGATTCACCCCTCCACTTT
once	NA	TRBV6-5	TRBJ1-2	CASSYVVGSYGYTF	TGTGCCAGCAGTTACGTGGTGGGTTCTTATGGCTACACCTTC
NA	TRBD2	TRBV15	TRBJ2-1	CATSRGPSGGAYNEQFF	TGTGCCACCAGCAGAGGGCCTAGCGGGGGGGCATACAATGAGCAGTTCTTC
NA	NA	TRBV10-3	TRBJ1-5	CAISEGQPGRFHQPQHF	TGTGCCATCAGTGAGGGACAGCCCGGACGTTTTCATCAGCCCCAGCATTTT
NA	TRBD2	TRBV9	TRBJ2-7	CASSVAGGSSYEQYF	TGTGCCAGCAGCGTAGCGGGCGGGAGCTCCTACGAGCAGTACTTC
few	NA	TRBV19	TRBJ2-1	CASSILNNEQFF	TGTGCCAGTAGTATCCTGAACAATGAGCAGTTCTTC
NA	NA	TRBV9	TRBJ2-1	CASSVVGKSSYNEQFF	TGTGCCAGCAGCGTAGTTGGTAAAAGCTCCTACAATGAGCAGTTCTTC
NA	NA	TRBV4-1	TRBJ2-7	CASSQEDKAYEQYF	TGCGCCAGCAGCCAAGAAGACAAAGCCTACGAGCAGTACTTC
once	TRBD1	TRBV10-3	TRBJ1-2	CAINGQEVSGYTF	TGTGCCATCAACGGACAGGAGGTCTCTGGCTACACCTTC
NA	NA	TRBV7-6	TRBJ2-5	CASSFSDKLQETQYF	TGTGCCAGCAGCTTCTCGGACAAGCTCCAAGAGACCCAGTACTTC
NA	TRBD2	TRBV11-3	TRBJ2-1	CASSPDLAGDNEQFF	TGTGCCAGCAGCCCCGATCTAGCGGGGGACAATGAGCAGTTCTTC
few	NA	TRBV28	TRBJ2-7	CASSFDKYYEQYF	TGTGCCAGCAGTTTCGACAAATACTACGAGCAGTACTTC
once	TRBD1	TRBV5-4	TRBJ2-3	CASSTRDREGTDTQYF	TGTGCCAGCAGCACCCGGGACAGGGAGGGCACAGATACGCAGTATTTT
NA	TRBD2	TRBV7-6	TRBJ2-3	CASSLGTSGRPGDTQYF	TGTGCCAGCAGCTTAGGGACTAGCGGGAGGCCTGGAGATACGCAGTATTTT
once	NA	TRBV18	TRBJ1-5	CASSPAHYSNQPQHF	TGTGCCAGCTCACCAGCGCATTATAGCAATCAGCCCCAGCATTTT
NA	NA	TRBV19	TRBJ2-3	CASSGEGGGTDTQYF	TGTGCCAGTAGTGGTGAGGGGGGCGGCACAGATACGCAGTATTTT
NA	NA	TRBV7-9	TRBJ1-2	CASSLIGPNYGYTF	TGTGCCAGCAGCTTGATAGGGCCTAACTATGGCTACACCTTC
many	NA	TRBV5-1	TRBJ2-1	CASKIQGGYNEQFF	TGCGCCAGCAAGATCCAGGGCGGCTACAATGAGCAGTTCTTC
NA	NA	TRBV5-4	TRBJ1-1	CASSFQGTEAFF	TGTGCCAGCAGCTTTCAGGGGACTGAAGCTTTCTTT
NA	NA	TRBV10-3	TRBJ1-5	CAISESRADQPQHF	TGTGCCATCAGTGAGTCCCGGGCGGATCAGCCCCAGCATTTT
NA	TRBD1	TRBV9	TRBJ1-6	CASSSPGTGTESPLHF	TGTGCCAGCAGCTCACCCGGGACAGGGACAGAGTCACCCCTCCACTTT
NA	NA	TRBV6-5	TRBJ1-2	CASSSLGGLSYGYTF	TGTGCCAGCAGTTCCTTGGGGGGGCTAAGCTATGGCTACACCTTC
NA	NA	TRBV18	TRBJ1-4	CASSRTRAGEKLFF	TGTGCCAGCTCACGAACTCGTGCTGGTGAAAAACTGTTTTTT
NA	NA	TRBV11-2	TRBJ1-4	CASSFWDEKLFF	TGTGCCAGCAGCTTTTGGGATGAAAAACTGTTTTTT
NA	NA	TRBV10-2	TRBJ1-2	CASSESITTYGYTF	TGCGCCAGCAGTGAGTCGATAACCACGTATGGCTACACCTTC
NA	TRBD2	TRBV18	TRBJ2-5	CASSPLAGAGETQYF	TGTGCCAGCTCACCACTTGCGGGAGCCGGAGAGACCCAGTACTTC
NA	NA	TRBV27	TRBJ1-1	CASSLGSGGEAFF	TGTGCCAGCAGTTTAGGGTCCGGGGGTGAAGCTTTCTTT
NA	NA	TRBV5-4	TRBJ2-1	CASSRPGLEQFF	TGTGCCAGCAGCCGTCCGGGACTTGAGCAGTTCTTC
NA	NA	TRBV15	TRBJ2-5	CATSRDVETQYF	TGTGCCACCAGCAGAGACGTTGAGACCCAGTACTTC
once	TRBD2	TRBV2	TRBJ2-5	CASSRGLAWDQETQYF	TGTGCCAGCAGTCGAGGACTAGCGTGGGACCAAGAGACCCAGTACTTC
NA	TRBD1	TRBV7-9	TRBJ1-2	CASSLIAGQGDYGYTF	TGTGCCAGCAGCTTAATAGCGGGACAGGGGGACTATGGCTACACCTTC
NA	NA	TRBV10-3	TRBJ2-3	CAISDSVGGGTDTQYF	TGTGCCATCAGTGATTCCGTCGGGGGAGGTACAGATACGCAGTATTTT
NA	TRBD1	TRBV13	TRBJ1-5	CASSLAGTAYNQPQHF	TGTGCCAGCAGCTTAGCCGGGACAGCTTACAATCAGCCCCAGCATTTT
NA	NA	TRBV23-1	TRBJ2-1	CASSQKAPYNEQFF	TGCGCCAGCAGTCAAAAGGCACCCTACAATGAGCAGTTCTTC
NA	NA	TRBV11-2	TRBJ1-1	CASSSPDRVRTEAFF	TGTGCCAGCAGCTCTCCGGACAGAGTTCGCACTGAAGCTTTCTTT
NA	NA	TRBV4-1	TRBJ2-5	CASSQDRDIETQYF	TGCGCCAGCAGCCAAGACCGGGACATCGAGACCCAGTACTTC
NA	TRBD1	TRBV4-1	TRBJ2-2	CASSQVFTGARDTGELFF	TGCGCCAGCAGCCAAGTCTTTACAGGGGCCCGCGACACCGGGGAGCTGTTTTTT
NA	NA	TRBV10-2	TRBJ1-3	CASSPGSNSGNTIYF	TGCGCCAGCAGTCCAGGGAGTAACTCTGGAAACACCATATATTTT
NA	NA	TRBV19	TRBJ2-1	CASSIRSRGNEQFF	TGTGCCAGTAGTATCCGGTCGAGGGGCAATGAGCAGTTCTTC
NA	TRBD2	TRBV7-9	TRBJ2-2	CASSSSGRATGELFF	TGTGCCAGCAGCTCCAGCGGGAGGGCTACCGGGGAGCTGTTTTTT
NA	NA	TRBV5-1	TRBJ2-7	CASSSADYEQYF	TGCGCCAGCAGCTCAGCAGATTACGAGCAGTACTTC
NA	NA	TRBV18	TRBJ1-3	CASSPPGVSGNTIYF	TGTGCCAGCTCACCCCCGGGTGTATCTGGAAACACCATATATTTT
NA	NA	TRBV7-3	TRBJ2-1	CASSDAGSYNEQFF	TGTGCCAGCAGCGACGCAGGGTCCTACAATGAGCAGTTCTTC
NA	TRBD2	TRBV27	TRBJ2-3	CASSYILAGGSDTQYF	TGTGCCAGCAGTTACATACTAGCGGGGGGTTCAGATACGCAGTATTTT
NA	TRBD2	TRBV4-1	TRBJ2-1	CASSQDPLGGVGINEQFF	TGCGCCAGCAGCCAAGACCCCCTGGGAGGGGTGGGTATCAATGAGCAGTTCTTC
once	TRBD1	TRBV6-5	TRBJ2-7	CASSYRGQYYEQYF	TGTGCCAGCAGTTACAGGGGACAGTACTACGAGCAGTACTTC